This passage covers 4 T cell receptor beta chains from one sample sequenced in a study of cytomegalovirus exposure and HLA in healthy donors. 13 Jbeta primers and 60 Vbeta primers were used for the PCR. Generated by immunoSEQ multiplex PCR, the TCRdb table keeps only in-frame clones and is missing some. The sample yields roughly 190,000 clones, 79% seen once. Sequencing was carried out using PBMCs. These receptor sequences come from a young woman in good health and CMV-seronegative.

The J gene is TRBJ1-4, the V gene TRBV4-1; 8 nucleotides align to TRBD1. From germline, CDR1 is MGHRA and CDR2 YSYEKL. CDR3 size: 19 residues. The junction had 16 bases not matched to a gene; V was cut back by 4 bases and J by 3 bases. DNA for the CDR3: TGCGCCAGCAGCCGGAAGGGTCAAGGTCAGGGGGCGTCTAATGAAAAACTGTTTTTT. Translated: CASSRKGQGQGASNEKLFF.

This chain uses TRBV28 with TRBJ2-6; D is undetermined. The CDR3 loop spans 13 amino acids. The V end lost 8 bases, the J end lost 0 bases, and 5 bases lay between the germline ends. Germline V lookup: CDR1 MDHEN, CDR2 SYDVKM. The CDR3 DNA reads as TGTGCCAGCGGGCCCTCTGGGGCCAACGTCCTGACTTTC. Translation gives CASGPSGANVLTF. The full variable domain, with the rest looked up from reference TRBV28 and TRBJ2-6, is DVKVTQSSRYLVKRTGEKVFLECVQDMDHENMFWYRQDPGLGLRLIYFSYDVKMKEKGDIPEGYSVSREKKERFSLILESASTNQTSMYLCASGPSGANVLTFGAGSRLTVL.

J is TRBJ2-7 and V is TRBV5-6; 12 nucleotides match TRBD1. CDR1 SGHDT and CDR2 YYEEEE come from the germline V gene. This CDR3 comprises 15 residues. V trimming: 5 bases; J trimming: 5 bases; junction bases outside the gene matches: 8. The CDR3 DNA sequence: TGTGCCAGCAGACCTACCGGGACAGGGGGCGACGAGCAGTACTTC. It specifies CASRPTGTGGDEQYF.

This clone was found a few times. The rearrangement links TRBV10-3 to TRBJ2-1; D is perhaps TRBD2 (6 bases). The germline CDR1 and CDR2 sequences are ENHRY and SYGVKD. This CDR3 comprises 16 residues. The V end lost 4 bases, the J end lost 3 bases, and 16 bases lay between the germline ends. CDR3 bases: TGTGCCATCAGTGGTCGGGCGGGACTTTACTACAATGAGCAGTTCTTC. Encoded protein: CAISGRAGLYYNEQFF.